This section outlines one TCR beta chain sequence together with its context. Its antigen is currently unknown. The data derive from a study of circulating and synovial CD4+ cells in juvenile arthritis. Trimming left V 1 base short and J 0 bases short, with 12 bases between. The CDR3 sequence is 16 residues long. In germline, CDR1 is LNHNV, CDR2 YYDKDF (reference sequence). General study results and limits: Measured synovium overlap likely understates the true shared repertoire. These blood cells shared more CDR3 sequences with synovium than bulk blood. CPL and bulk CD4 samples differed at least tenfold in T cell genomes. Some such blood samples were as oligoclonal as synovium.

Sequencing used immunoSEQ multiplex PCR; TCRdb keeps in-frame clones, though not all of them. Of approximately 15,000 clones listed, 91% are singletons. This sequence originates from a human donor with juvenile idiopathic arthritis. J is TRBJ1-1 and V is TRBV15; the D is unclear. The sample taken for sequencing was CD4+ T cells from blood. CDR3: CATSRGASGLNTEAFF. The CDR3 nucleotides read TGTGCCACCAGCAGAGGTGCCTCGGGGTTGAACACTGAAGCTTTCTTT.